The next 24 T cell receptor beta chains were all read from a single sample in a study of CD8+CD57+ T cells in acquired aplastic anemia. Template material for TCR beta VDJ and CDR3 profiling consisted of genomic DNA. TCRdb ran MiXCR on the reads and lists one entry per CDR3 protein. The table shows tens of thousands of distinct CDR3 sequences, with about two thirds occurring only once. The specimen was sorted CD4+, CD8+, or CD8+CD57+ T cells (not recorded which) from PBMCs. The source is a human donor in good health, serving as a control.

There are a few counts of this clonotype. The rearrangement links TRBV19 to TRBJ1-1; perhaps TRBD1 as D (5 bases). V dropped 5 bases and J dropped 4 bases, with 11 bases sitting between them. From germline, CDR1 is LNHDA and CDR2 SQIVND (reference sequence). The CDR3 sequence is 13 residues long. The DNA for the CDR3 is TGTGCCAGTAGTCAGGGTTTGGGCACTGAAGCTTTCTTT. Translating it yields CASSQGLGTEAFF. Based on the CDR3 plus reference TRBV19 and TRBJ1-1, the full variable domain is DGGITQSPKYLFRKEGQNVTLSCEQNLNHDAMYWYRQDPGQGLRLIYYSQIVNDFQKGDIAEGYSVSREKKESFPLTVTSAQKNPTAFYLCASSQGLGTEAFFGQGTRLTVV.

This clonotype was counted only a few times. The CDR3 loop is CASSIGQGDYGYTF. In DNA, the CDR3 is TGTGCCAGTAGTATAGGTCAGGGGGACTATGGCTACACCTTC. The rearrangement uses TRBV19 and TRBJ1-2, with 7 bases that match TRBD1. The germline V gene has CDR1 LNHDA and CDR2 SQIVND (reference sequence). Trimming took 1 base from V and 3 from J; bases not matched to a gene: 2. This CDR3 spans 14 amino acids.

The chain employs TRBV15 and TRBJ1-3; D is ambiguous. The CDR3 is 15 amino acids. CDR1 is LNHNV and CDR2 is YYDKDF in the germline V gene (reference sequence). The V end lost 3 bases, the J end lost 4 bases, and 13 bases lay between the germline ends. DNA of the CDR3: TGTGCCACCAGCAGGGTAAAGGATGAGGGAAACACCATATATTTT. This codes for CATSRVKDEGNTIYF.

This chain links TRBV19 with TRBJ1-1; TRBD1 is a possible D gene (5 bases). This CDR3 has 13 residues. Germline V CDR1 and CDR2: LNHDA, SQIVND (reference sequence). Trimming pared 7 bases from V and 0 bases from J, leaving 9 bases between. As DNA, the CDR3 is TGTGCCAGTACTGCAGGGATGAACACTGAAGCTTTCTTT. Translated, it gives CASTAGMNTEAFF.

This clonotype is medium-sized (0.01 to 0.1%) in the sample. This chain joins TRBV7-3 and TRBJ2-7; D assignment may be TRBD1 or TRBD2 (5 bases each). This CDR3 has 13 amino acids. Germline-derived CDR1 and CDR2 are SGHTA and FQGTGA. Trimming removed 2 bases at V and 3 bases at J, with 8 bases between. The CDR3 DNA sequence: TGTGCCAGCAGCTTAGGTGGGGGCTACGAGCAGTACTTC. It yields the protein CASSLGGGYEQYF. The whole variable domain, filled in from reference TRBV7-3 and TRBJ2-7, reads GAGVSQTPSNKVTEKGKYVELRCDPISGHTALYWYRQSLGQGPEFLIYFQGTGAADDSGLPNDRFFAVRPEGSVSTLKIQRTERGDSAVYLCASSLGGGYEQYFGPGTRLTVT.

This rearrangement joins TRBV20-1 to TRBJ1-6; no clear D. This CDR3 is 14 amino acids long. Germline CDR1 is DFQATT and CDR2 is SNEGSKA (reference sequence). V lost 0 bases and J 10 bases, leaving 13 bases between the germline ends. The CDR3 reads CSARDSLSGSPLHF. The CDR3 coding sequence is TGCAGTGCTAGAGATTCGCTGTCTGGATCACCCCTCCACTTT.

This clonotype was found once. The gene calls are TRBV7-2 and TRBJ2-6; tentative D call: TRBD1 (6 bases). V lost 4 bases and J lost 4, with 11 bases in between. CDR1 is SGHTA and CDR2 is FQGNSA in the germline V gene. The CDR3 consists of 15 residues. CDR3 DNA: TGTGCCAGCAGCTATCAGGGGCGCGGGGCCAACGTCCTGACTTTC. Protein product: CASSYQGRGANVLTF.

CDR3 DNA: TGCGCCAGCAGTGACCAGGGGAAAGCTTTCTTT. This encodes CASSDQGKAFF. The V and J genes are TRBV10-1 and TRBJ1-1; D possibly corresponds to TRBD1 (6 bases). Germline CDR1 and CDR2: WNHNN and SYGVQD (reference sequence). Trimming cost V 3 bases and J 9 bases, with 8 bases left between them. This CDR3 has 11 amino acids.

The J gene is TRBJ1-1, the V gene TRBV12-3 or TRBV12-4; TRBD1 agrees at 8 bases. The CDR3 contains 13 residues. J lost 5 bases, V lost 6 bases, and 5 bases had no gene match. The CDR3 reads CASSRTGRTEAFF. CDR3 coding DNA: TGTGCCAGCAGCCGGACAGGGCGGACTGAAGCTTTCTTT.

The chain has TRBV12-3 or TRBV12-4 and TRBJ1-2; no clear D. This CDR3 contains 15 residues. Trimming shortened V by 2 bases and J by 3 bases, and 13 bases separated the two germline ends. The CDR3 is CASSLFHRGHYGYTF. The DNA of the CDR3 is TGTGCCAGCAGTTTATTTCATCGCGGGCACTATGGCTACACCTTC.

The chain carries TRBV10-3 and TRBJ1-2; 8 nucleotides align to TRBD1. There are 14 residues in the CDR3. In germline, CDR1 is ENHRY, CDR2 SYGVKD. Trimming at V came to 10 bases and at J to 5 bases, leaving 12 bases not matched to a gene. This CDR3 reads CATRQGRTSYGYTF. CDR3 nucleotides: TGTGCCACCCGACAGGGGAGAACTTCTTATGGCTACACCTTC.

The rearrangement links TRBV5-5 to TRBJ2-5; D remains unclear. Between the trimmed V and J ends, which lost 5 bases and 4 bases, there was a span of 9 bases. The germline CDR1 and CDR2 sequences are SGHKS and YYEKEE (reference sequence). CDR3 length equals 12 residues. CDR3: CASRRVGETQYF. The CDR3 DNA follows: TGTGCCAGCAGGCGCGTGGGAGAGACCCAGTACTTC.

This clonotype was counted many times. V and J are TRBV20-1 and TRBJ1-5; unclear D gene. The CDR3 has 13 amino acids. The germline gives CDR1 DFQATT, CDR2 SNEGSKA (reference sequence). The V end was cut by 6 bases, the J end by 2 bases, with 11 bases between. The CDR3 here is CSASVTGNQPQHF. The CDR3 nucleotides are TGCAGTGCCAGTGTTACGGGCAATCAGCCCCAGCATTTT.

The genes are TRBV25-1 and TRBJ1-5; D is uncertain. The V gene lost 6 bases and the J gene lost 5 bases, with 8 bases spanning the gap. The length of the CDR3 is 12 residues. In germline, CDR1 is MGHDK, CDR2 SYGVNS. CDR3 sequence (DNA): TGTGCCAGCAGGGCCATGCATCAGCCCCAGCATTTT. Protein sequence: CASRAMHQPQHF.

The chain employs TRBV7-6 and TRBJ2-7, with TRBD2 matching over 10 bases. With V trimmed by 1 base and J by 5 bases, 8 bases remained unmatched. CDR1 SGHVS and CDR2 FNYEAQ come from the germline V gene. The CDR3 has 16 residues. Here the CDR3 DNA reads TGTGCCAGCAGCTTAGTCGGCAGCGGGGGGGCCCACGAGCAGTACTTC. This encodes CASSLVGSGGAHEQYF.

The V call is TRBV10-2, the J call TRBJ2-6; 8 bases line up with TRBD1. Per the germline V gene, CDR1 is WSHSY and CDR2 is SAAADI. V trimming: 7 bases; J trimming: 4 bases; junction bases outside the gene matches: 9. This CDR3 has 16 amino acids. This chain's CDR3 is CASTPTGVTGANVLTF. As DNA, the CDR3 is TGCGCCAGCACCCCGACAGGGGTAACCGGGGCCAACGTCCTGACTTTC.

V usage is TRBV19 and J usage is TRBJ1-5; tentative D call: TRBD1 (5 bases). The CDR3 covers 14 residues. The V end was cut by 7 bases, the J end by 5 bases, with 15 bases between. Germline CDR1 and CDR2: LNHDA and SQIVND (reference sequence). The CDR3, as DNA: TGTGCCAGTACCTCATCGGGGGGTGATCAGCCCCAGCATTTT. As protein: CASTSSGGDQPQHF.

For this clonotype: One end of the junction varies from germline; a read error may be responsible. This chain uses TRBV7-9 with TRBJ2-7, with 7 positions matching TRBD1. This CDR3 spans 14 amino acids. Germline V CDR1 and CDR2: SEHNR, FQNEAQ (reference sequence). CDR3 protein: CTSSLGGQFYKQYF. In nucleotides, the CDR3 is TGTACCAGCAGCTTAGGGGGACAGTTCTACAAGCAGTACTTC.

The chain recombines TRBV29-1 with TRBJ2-2; D is perhaps TRBD2 (6 bases). From germline, CDR1 is SQVTM and CDR2 ANQGSEA. The V gene lost 2 bases and the J gene lost 2 bases, with 9 bases spanning the gap. The CDR3 extends over 14 amino acids. CDR3 residues: CSVERRGNTGELFF. The CDR3 region has the DNA TGCAGCGTTGAAAGGCGGGGCAACACCGGGGAGCTGTTTTTT.

CDR3 in DNA: TGTGCCAGCAGTGACGAGGGAGGAGCGTCCTACGAGCAGTACTTC. It is translated as CASSDEGGASYEQYF. V is TRBV6-1 and J is TRBJ2-7; D may be TRBD2 (6 bases). The CDR3 is 15 amino acids. Trimming took off 3 bases at V and 1 base at J, with 13 bases between the two ends. Germline V lookup: CDR1 MNHNS, CDR2 SASEGT.

At least ten counts were recorded for this clonotype. CDR3 loop: CASRTGEGIYGYTF. Here the CDR3 DNA reads TGTGCCAGCCGGACAGGGGAAGGGATCTATGGCTACACCTTC. This chain uses TRBV27 with TRBJ1-2; 9 bases are a match to TRBD1. CDR1 and CDR2 (germline): MNHEY, SMNVEV (reference sequence). V lost 8 bases to trimming and J lost 4 bases; unmatched junction nucleotides: 8. This CDR3 has 14 amino acids.

This clonotype was observed a single time. J is TRBJ1-2 and V is TRBV10-3; D is possibly TRBD1 (5 bases). Between the trimmed V and J ends, which lost 3 bases and 5 bases, there was a span of 13 bases. This CDR3 has 14 amino acids. Germline V lookup: CDR1 ENHRY, CDR2 SYGVKD. The CDR3 spells CAISDGGWGYGYTF. Written as DNA, the CDR3 is TGTGCCATCAGTGATGGGGGTTGGGGGTATGGCTACACCTTC.

The chain has TRBV20-1 and TRBJ1-2; perhaps TRBD1 as D (5 bases). CDR3 length equals 12 residues. Trimming took off 8 bases at V and 2 bases at J, with 12 bases between the two ends. In germline, CDR1 is DFQATT, CDR2 SNEGSKA (reference sequence). The CDR3 DNA is TGCAGTATCAGGGTCGGAAACTATGGCTACACCTTC. Protein sequence: CSIRVGNYGYTF.

Turning to this clonotype: The CDR3 ends on some other residue instead of the conserved phenylalanine or tryptophan, so this is likely a read error. The chain employs TRBV29-1 and TRBJ1-1, with 7 bases fitting TRBD1. The CDR3 totals 12 residues. Trimming at V came to 7 bases and at J to 6 bases, leaving 8 bases not matched to a gene. The germline CDR1 and CDR2 sequences are SQVTM and ANQGSEA. CDR3 DNA: TGCAGCGGGGGGACAGAAGGGTCTGAAGCTTTCTTA. Translating it yields CSGGTEGSEAFL.